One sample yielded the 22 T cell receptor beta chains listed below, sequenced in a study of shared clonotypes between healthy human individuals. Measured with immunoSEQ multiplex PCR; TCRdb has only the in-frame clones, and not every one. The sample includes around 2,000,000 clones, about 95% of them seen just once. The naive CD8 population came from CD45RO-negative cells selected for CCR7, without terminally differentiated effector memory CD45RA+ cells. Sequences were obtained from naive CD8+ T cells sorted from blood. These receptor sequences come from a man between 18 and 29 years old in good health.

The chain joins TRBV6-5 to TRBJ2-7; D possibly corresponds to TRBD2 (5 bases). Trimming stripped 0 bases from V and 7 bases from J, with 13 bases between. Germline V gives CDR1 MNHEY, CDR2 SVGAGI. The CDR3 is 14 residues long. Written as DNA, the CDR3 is TGTGCCAGCAGTTACTCGGACTCCAGTGGGGAGCAGTACTTC. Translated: CASSYSDSSGEQYF.

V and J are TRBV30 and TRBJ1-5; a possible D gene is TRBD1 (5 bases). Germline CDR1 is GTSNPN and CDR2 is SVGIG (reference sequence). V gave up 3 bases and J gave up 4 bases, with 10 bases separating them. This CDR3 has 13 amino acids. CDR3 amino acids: CAWRLEGNQPQHF. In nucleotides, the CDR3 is TGTGCCTGGAGGCTCGAGGGGAATCAGCCCCAGCATTTT. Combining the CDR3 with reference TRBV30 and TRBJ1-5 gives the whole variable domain SQTIHQWPATLVQPVGSPLSLECTVEGTSNPNLYWYRQAAGRGLQLLFYSVGIGQISSEVPQNLSASRPQDRQFILSSKKLLLSDSGFYLCAWRLEGNQPQHFGDGTRLSIL.

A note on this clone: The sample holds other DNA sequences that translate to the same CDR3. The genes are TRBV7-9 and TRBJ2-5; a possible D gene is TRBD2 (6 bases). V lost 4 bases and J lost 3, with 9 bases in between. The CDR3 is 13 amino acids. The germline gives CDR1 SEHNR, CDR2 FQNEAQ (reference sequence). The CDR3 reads CASSSGTEETQYF. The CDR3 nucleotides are TGTGCCAGCAGCTCGGGGACTGAAGAGACCCAGTACTTC. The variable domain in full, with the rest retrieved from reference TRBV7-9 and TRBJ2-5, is DTGVSQNPRHKITKRGQNVTFRCDPISEHNRLYWYRQTLGQGPEFLTYFQNEAQLEKSRLLSDRFSAERPKGSFSTLEIQRTEQGDSAMYLCASSSGTEETQYFGPGTRLLVL.

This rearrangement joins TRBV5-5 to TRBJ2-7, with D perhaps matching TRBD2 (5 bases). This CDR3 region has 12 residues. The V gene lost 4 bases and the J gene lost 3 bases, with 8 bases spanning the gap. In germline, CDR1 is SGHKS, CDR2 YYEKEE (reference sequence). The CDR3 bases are TGTGCCAGCAGCCCGGGGTTCTACGAGCAGTACTTC. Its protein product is CASSPGFYEQYF.

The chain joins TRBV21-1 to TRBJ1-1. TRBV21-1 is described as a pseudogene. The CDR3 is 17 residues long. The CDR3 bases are TGTGCCAGCAGCAAGGCAGTTAAGCGGAGAAAGTACACTGAAGCTTTCTTT. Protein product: CASSKAVKRRKYTEAFF.

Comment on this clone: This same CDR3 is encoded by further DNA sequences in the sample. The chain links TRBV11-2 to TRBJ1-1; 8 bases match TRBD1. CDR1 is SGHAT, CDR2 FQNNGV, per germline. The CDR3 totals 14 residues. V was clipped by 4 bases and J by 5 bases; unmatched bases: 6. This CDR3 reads CASSSQGAGTEAFF. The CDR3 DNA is TGTGCCAGCAGCTCCCAGGGGGCGGGTACTGAAGCTTTCTTT.

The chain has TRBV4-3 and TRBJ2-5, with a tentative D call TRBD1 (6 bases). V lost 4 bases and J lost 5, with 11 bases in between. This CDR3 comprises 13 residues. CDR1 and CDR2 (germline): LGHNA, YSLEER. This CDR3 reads CASSRYRAETQYF. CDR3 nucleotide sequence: TGCGCCAGCAGCCGGTACAGGGCTGAGACCCAGTACTTC.

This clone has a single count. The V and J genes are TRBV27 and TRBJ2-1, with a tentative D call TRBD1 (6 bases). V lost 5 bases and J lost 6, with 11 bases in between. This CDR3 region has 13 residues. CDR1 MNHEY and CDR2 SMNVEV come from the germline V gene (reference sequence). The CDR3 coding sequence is TGTGCCAGCAGTCCTTGGACAGCCAATGAGCAGTTCTTC. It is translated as CASSPWTANEQFF.

CDR3 sequence (DNA): TGCGCCAGCAGCCAAACCTGGGACAGGCGGCGCTACGAGCAGTACTTC. Residues: CASSQTWDRRRYEQYF. This chain links TRBV4-3 with TRBJ2-7, with 8 bases lining up with TRBD1. The CDR3 loop spans 16 amino acids. V dropped 2 bases and J dropped 3; count of bases not matched to a gene: 9. Looked up from germline, CDR1 is LGHNA and CDR2 is YSLEER.

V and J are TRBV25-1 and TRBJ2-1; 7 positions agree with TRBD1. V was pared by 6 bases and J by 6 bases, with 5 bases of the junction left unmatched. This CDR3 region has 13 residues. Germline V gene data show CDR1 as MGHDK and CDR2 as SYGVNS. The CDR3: CASSDRASNEQFF. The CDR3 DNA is TGTGCCAGCAGCGACAGGGCATCCAATGAGCAGTTCTTC.

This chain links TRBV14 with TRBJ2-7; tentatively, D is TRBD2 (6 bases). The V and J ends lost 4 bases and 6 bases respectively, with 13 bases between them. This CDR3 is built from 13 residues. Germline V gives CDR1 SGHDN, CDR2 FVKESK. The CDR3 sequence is CASSPWGEREQYF. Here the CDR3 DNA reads TGTGCCAGCAGCCCCTGGGGGGAGCGCGAGCAGTACTTC.

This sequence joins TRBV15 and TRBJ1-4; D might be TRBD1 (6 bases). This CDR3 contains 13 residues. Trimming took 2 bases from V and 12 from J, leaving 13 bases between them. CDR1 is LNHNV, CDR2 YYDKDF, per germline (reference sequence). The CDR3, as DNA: TGTGCCACCAGCAGAAGAACAGGGCCTGAACTGTTTTTT. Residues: CATSRRTGPELFF.

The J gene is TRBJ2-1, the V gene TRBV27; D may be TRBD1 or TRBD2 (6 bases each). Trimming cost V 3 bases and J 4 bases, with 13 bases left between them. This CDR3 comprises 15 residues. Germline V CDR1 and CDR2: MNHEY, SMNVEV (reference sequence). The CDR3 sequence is CASSLGGLSYNEQFF. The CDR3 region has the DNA TGTGCCAGCAGTTTGGGGGGCCTTTCGTACAATGAGCAGTTCTTC.

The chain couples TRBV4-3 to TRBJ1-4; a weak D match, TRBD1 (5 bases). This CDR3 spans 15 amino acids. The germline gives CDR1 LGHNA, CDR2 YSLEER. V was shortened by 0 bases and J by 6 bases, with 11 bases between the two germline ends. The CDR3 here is CASSQDKGQDEKLFF. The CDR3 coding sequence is TGCGCCAGCAGCCAAGATAAGGGGCAGGATGAAAAACTGTTTTTT.

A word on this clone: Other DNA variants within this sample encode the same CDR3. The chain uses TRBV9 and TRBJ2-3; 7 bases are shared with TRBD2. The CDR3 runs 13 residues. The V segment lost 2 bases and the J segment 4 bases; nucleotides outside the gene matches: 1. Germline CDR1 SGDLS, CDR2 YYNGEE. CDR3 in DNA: TGTGCCAGCAGCGTGGGAGGGGCAGATACGCAGTATTTT. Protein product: CASSVGGADTQYF.

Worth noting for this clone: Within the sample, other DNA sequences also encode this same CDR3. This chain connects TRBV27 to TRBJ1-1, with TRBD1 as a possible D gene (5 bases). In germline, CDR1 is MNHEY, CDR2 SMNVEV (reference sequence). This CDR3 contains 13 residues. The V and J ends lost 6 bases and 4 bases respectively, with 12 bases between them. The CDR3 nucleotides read TGTGCCAGCAGCCTAGGGGTGGGCACTGAAGCTTTCTTT. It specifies CASSLGVGTEAFF.

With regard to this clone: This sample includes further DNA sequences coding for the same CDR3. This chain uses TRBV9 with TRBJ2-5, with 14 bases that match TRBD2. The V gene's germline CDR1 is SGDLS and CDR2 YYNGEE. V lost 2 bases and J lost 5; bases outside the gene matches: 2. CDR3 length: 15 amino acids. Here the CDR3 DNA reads TGTGCCAGCAGCGTTGGGACTAGCGGGGGCGAGACCCAGTACTTC. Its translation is CASSVGTSGGETQYF.

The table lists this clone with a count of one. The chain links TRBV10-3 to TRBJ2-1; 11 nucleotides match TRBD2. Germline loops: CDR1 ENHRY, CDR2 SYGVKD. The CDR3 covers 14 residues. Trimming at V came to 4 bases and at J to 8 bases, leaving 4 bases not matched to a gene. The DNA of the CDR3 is TGTGCCATCAGTGTAGCGGGAGGGCCCGATGAGCAGTTCTTC. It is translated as CAISVAGGPDEQFF.

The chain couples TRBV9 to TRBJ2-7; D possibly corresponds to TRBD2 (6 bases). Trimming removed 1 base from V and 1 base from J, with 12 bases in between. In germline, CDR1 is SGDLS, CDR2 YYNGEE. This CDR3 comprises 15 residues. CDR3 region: CASSVSRDSSYEQYF. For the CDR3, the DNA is TGTGCCAGCAGCGTAAGCCGGGACTCATCCTACGAGCAGTACTTC.

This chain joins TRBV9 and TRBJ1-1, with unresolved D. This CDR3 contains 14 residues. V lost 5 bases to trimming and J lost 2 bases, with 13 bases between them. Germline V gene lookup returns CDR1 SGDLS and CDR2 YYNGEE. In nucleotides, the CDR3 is TGTGCCAGCAGTGACGGGCGGGAAAACACTGAAGCTTTCTTT. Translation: CASSDGRENTEAFF.

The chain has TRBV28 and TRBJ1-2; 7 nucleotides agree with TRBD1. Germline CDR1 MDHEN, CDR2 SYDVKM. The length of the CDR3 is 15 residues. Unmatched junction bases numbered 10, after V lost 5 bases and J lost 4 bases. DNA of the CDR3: TGTGCCAGCAGTCCTACGACAGGGCTCATCTATGGCTACACCTTC. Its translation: CASSPTTGLIYGYTF.

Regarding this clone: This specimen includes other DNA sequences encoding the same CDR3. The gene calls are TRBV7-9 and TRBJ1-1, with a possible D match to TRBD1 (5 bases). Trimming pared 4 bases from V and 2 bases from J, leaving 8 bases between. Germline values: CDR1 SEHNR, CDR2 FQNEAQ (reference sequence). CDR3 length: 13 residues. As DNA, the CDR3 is TGTGCCAGCAGCTCGACAGAAAACACTGAAGCTTTCTTT. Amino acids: CASSSTENTEAFF.